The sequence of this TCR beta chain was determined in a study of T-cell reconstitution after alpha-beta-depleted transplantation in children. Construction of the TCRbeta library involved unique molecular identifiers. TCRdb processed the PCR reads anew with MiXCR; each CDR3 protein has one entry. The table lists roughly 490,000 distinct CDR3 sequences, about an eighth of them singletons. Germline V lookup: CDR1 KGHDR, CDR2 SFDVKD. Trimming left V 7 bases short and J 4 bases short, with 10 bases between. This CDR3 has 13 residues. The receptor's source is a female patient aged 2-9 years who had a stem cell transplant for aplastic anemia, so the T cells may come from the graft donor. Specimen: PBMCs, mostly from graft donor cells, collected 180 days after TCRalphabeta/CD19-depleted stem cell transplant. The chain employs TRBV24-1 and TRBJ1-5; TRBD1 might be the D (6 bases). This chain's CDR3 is CATSGQPNQPQHF. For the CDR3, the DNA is TGTGCCACCAGCGGACAGCCGAATCAGCCCCAGCATTTT.